This TCR beta chain was sequenced for a study of cytotoxic CD8 clonotypes in ibrutinib-treated CLL. This CDR3 contains 16 residues. Germline lookup yields CDR1 MGHRA and CDR2 YSYEKL. V lost 8 bases and J lost 6, with 23 bases in between. A remark on this clone: As yet, its antigen is unknown.

Method: immunoSEQ multiplex PCR; TCRdb's copy keeps in-frame clones and lacks some. The data show some 200,000 clones, with 60% to 80% seen just once and 10% to 12% held by the top ten. Whole-study results and caveats: Baseline clonality exceeded age-matched healthy donors and tracked circulating CD8+ T-cell counts. Clonality went up at the time of ibrutinib response, stayed stable in sustained remission, and later dropped back toward its baseline level at progression.

The V gene is TRBV4-1, the J gene TRBJ1-3; a possible D gene is TRBD1 (6 bases). The TCR originated in a human donor with chronic lymphocytic leukemia. This material consisted of PBMCs, taken after 12 months of ibrutinib treatment. CDR3 coding DNA: TGCGCCAGCTCTCTTATCGGGGGCTTAAGGCAAAACACCATATATTTT. It specifies CASSLIGGLRQNTIYF.